One and the same sample provided the 28 T cell receptor beta chains below, sequenced in a study of blood T cells in healthy people across ages (dated by TCRdb to 2014 to 2015). The library was produced with 5' RACE. Sequenced using an Illumina HiSeq 2500. A second PCR of about 7 to 12 cycles was run with a J-beta primer mix and a sample-barcoded 5' primer. Through fastp at Q25 and MiXCR, TCRdb rebuilt clones from the public reads, retaining in-frame beta chains. Rows matching on CDR3 protein sequence are summarized as one entry with the most common DNA and genes. This sample lists 1.5 million to 2 million distinct CDR3 sequences; roughly 49% were detected once. The biggest ten clones account for over 2% of the sample. The sequencing input was blood. The receptors here all came from a woman in her thirties or forties in good health.

The rearrangement uses TRBV4-3 and TRBJ1-5; tentatively, D is TRBD1 (6 bases). V lost 2 bases, J lost 0 bases, and 11 bases lay in between. CDR3 length equals 16 residues. The germline CDR1 and CDR2 sequences are LGHNA and YSLEER. The CDR3: CASSQTTGLSNQPQHF. DNA of the CDR3: TGCGCCAGCAGCCAAACGACAGGCCTTAGCAATCAGCCCCAGCATTTT.

This chain links TRBV20-1 with TRBJ2-5; 13 bases are shared with TRBD2. Germline trimming cut 5 bases from V and 4 bases from J; bases unmatched to any gene: 7. Germline V gene sequence: CDR1 DFQATT, CDR2 SNEGSKA (reference sequence). The CDR3 length is 15 residues. CDR3 in DNA: TGCAGTGCTTTCCGGACTAGCGGGGGTGGAGAGACCCAGTACTTC. It is translated as CSAFRTSGGGETQYF.

The V and J genes are TRBV28 and TRBJ2-3; 8 positions agree with TRBD1. Germline CDR1 and CDR2: MDHEN and SYDVKM. Trimming removed 4 bases from V and 2 bases from J; junction bases left unmatched: 11. The CDR3 covers 17 residues. The CDR3 here is CASSSRWGQAFTDTQYF. CDR3 coding DNA: TGTGCCAGCAGTTCTAGATGGGGACAGGCTTTCACAGATACGCAGTATTTT.

This clonotype turned up a few times. V is TRBV5-6 and J is TRBJ2-3; 7 nucleotides align to TRBD1. Germline CDR1 and CDR2: SGHDT and YYEEEE. The CDR3 runs 17 residues. J gave up 0 bases and V 0 bases, and 7 bases lay outside the gene matches. CDR3 loop: CASSLGARQGSTDTQYF. In DNA form, the CDR3 reads TGTGCCAGCAGCTTGGGAGCCAGACAGGGTAGCACAGATACGCAGTATTTT.

The chain couples TRBV12-3 or TRBV12-4 to TRBJ2-1; 8 positions agree with TRBD1. CDR3 length: 16 residues. J gave up 12 bases and V 4 bases, and 17 bases lay outside the gene matches. CDR3 sequence (DNA): TGTGCCAGCAGTTCTACCCCAGACAGGGGTGATCGTGTGCAGTTCTTC. Translated, it gives CASSSTPDRGDRVQFF.

This clonotype was picked up a small number of times. The chain combines TRBV29-1 with TRBJ2-5, with D possibly TRBD2 on 7 matching bases. Germline lookup yields CDR1 SQVTM and CDR2 ANQGSEA. CDR3 length equals 16 residues. Trimming took 0 bases from V and 4 from J, leaving 18 bases between them. For the CDR3, the DNA is TGCAGCGTTGAAGATCCGGCGGGGGCCACGGCAGAGACCCAGTACTTC. Its protein product is CSVEDPAGATAETQYF.

The V gene is TRBV4-3, the J gene TRBJ2-7, with 11 nucleotides matching TRBD2. The J call may be incorrect, as the DNA end agrees better with TRBJ2-5. From germline, CDR1 is LGHNA and CDR2 YSLEER. The CDR3 is made up of 16 amino acids. DNA for the CDR3: TGCGCCAGCAGCCAAGAAAGACTAGCGGGGAAAGAGACCCAGTACTTC. It codes for CASSQERLAGKETQYF.

The V gene is TRBV19, the J gene TRBJ2-3, with 9 positions matching TRBD2. The J segment lost 4 bases and the V segment lost 7 bases, leaving 6 bases of the junction unmatched. Per germline, CDR1 LNHDA and CDR2 SQIVND (reference sequence). The CDR3 loop spans 14 amino acids. CDR3 coding DNA: TGTGCCAGTAAGGAGACTAGCGGCTCAGATACGCAGTATTTT. Amino acids: CASKETSGSDTQYF.

This rearrangement joins TRBV18 to TRBJ1-4, with TRBD1 as a possible D gene (5 bases). Germline lookup yields CDR1 KGHSH and CDR2 LQKENI. V was shortened by 6 bases and J by 4 bases, with 21 bases between the two germline ends. CDR3 size: 17 residues. The chain's CDR3 is CASSRPLEGRGNEKLFF. CDR3 bases: TGTGCCAGCTCCCGACCACTGGAGGGAAGGGGTAATGAAAAACTGTTTTTT.

The V gene is TRBV24-1, the J gene TRBJ2-1, with D possibly TRBD1 on 6 matching bases. The germline CDR1 and CDR2 sequences are KGHDR and SFDVKD. The V gene lost 5 bases and the J gene lost 8 bases, with 9 bases spanning the gap. There are 12 residues in the CDR3. CDR3 DNA sequence: TGTGCCACCAGTGTAGGGGGATATGAGCAGTTCTTC. Its translation is CATSVGGYEQFF.

V gene TRBV20-1 combines with J gene TRBJ2-3; D is uncertain. The CDR3 contains 11 residues. V dropped 7 bases and J dropped 0 bases, with 5 bases sitting between them. Germline V gives CDR1 DFQATT, CDR2 SNEGSKA (reference sequence). The CDR3 region has the DNA TGCAGTGTTAAAAGCACAGATACGCAGTATTTT. Its protein product is CSVKSTDTQYF.

In its sample, this clonotype was seen a few times. The J gene is TRBJ1-2, the V gene TRBV10-3; 7 positions agree with TRBD1. V dropped 3 bases and J dropped 1; count of bases not matched to a gene: 8. Germline CDR1 and CDR2: ENHRY and SYGVKD. The CDR3 covers 16 residues. The CDR3, as DNA: TGTGCCATCAGTGAAGGACAGGCCTCATATAACTATGGCTACACCTTC. This encodes CAISEGQASYNYGYTF.

This clonotype turned up a few times. The genes are TRBV7-2 and TRBJ1-6, with TRBD1 identical over 7 bases. Looked up from germline, CDR1 is SGHTA and CDR2 is FQGNSA. The CDR3 runs to 18 residues. Trimming took 4 bases from V and 3 from J; bases not matched to a gene: 12. Here the CDR3 reads CASSSYPSTGRYNSPLHF. The CDR3 bases are TGTGCCAGCAGCTCCTATCCGTCGACAGGGCGCTATAATTCACCCCTCCACTTT. The full variable domain, rest sourced from reference TRBV7-2 and TRBJ1-6, is GAGVSQSPSNKVTEKGKDVELRCDPISGHTALYWYRQSLGQGLEFLIYFQGNSAPDKSGLPSDRFSAERTGGSVSTLTIQRTQQEDSAVYLCASSSYPSTGRYNSPLHFGNGTRLTVT.

The CDR3 reads CASSWGNSGAWPYEQYF. CDR3 coding DNA: TGTGCCAGCAGTTGGGGGAACAGCGGGGCATGGCCCTACGAGCAGTACTTC. This chain uses TRBV28 with TRBJ2-7; 7 bases line up with TRBD2. V gave up 4 bases and J gave up 2 bases; unmatched junction bases: 14. This CDR3 is built from 17 residues. Germline V gene sequence: CDR1 MDHEN, CDR2 SYDVKM.

This clonotype showed up just a few times. The chain uses TRBV29-1 and TRBJ2-7, with a tentative D call TRBD1 (5 bases). Between the trimmed V and J ends, which lost 2 bases and 2 bases, there was a span of 13 bases. The CDR3 sequence is 14 residues long. Per the germline V gene, CDR1 is SQVTM and CDR2 is ANQGSEA. CDR3 in amino acids: CSVERPGSPYEQYF. In DNA, the CDR3 is TGCAGCGTTGAACGGCCAGGGTCCCCCTACGAGCAGTACTTC.

This chain uses TRBV20-1 with TRBJ2-4, with a possible D match to TRBD2 (6 bases). V lost 0 bases and J lost 7, with 13 bases in between. Germline CDR1 is DFQATT and CDR2 is SNEGSKA (reference sequence). The CDR3 runs 14 residues. Written as DNA, the CDR3 is TGCAGTGCTAGAGATCGGAGGGGCACCAACATTCAGTACTTC. Amino acids: CSARDRRGTNIQYF.

This chain links TRBV6-2 or TRBV6-3 with TRBJ2-1; 7 positions agree with TRBD2. This CDR3 is built from 15 residues. CDR1 is MNHEY and CDR2 is SVGEGT in the germline V gene. The J segment lost 4 bases and the V segment lost 2 bases, leaving 5 bases of the junction unmatched. Here the CDR3 DNA reads TGTGCCAGCAGTTACGGTCTAGCGGAATACAATGAGCAGTTCTTC. It translates to CASSYGLAEYNEQFF.

A few counts support this clonotype. The chain carries TRBV4-3 and TRBJ1-5; 10 nucleotides align to TRBD1. V lost 2 bases to trimming and J lost 5 bases; unmatched junction nucleotides: 3. The CDR3 runs to 15 residues. CDR1 is LGHNA and CDR2 is YSLEER in the germline V gene. CDR3 sequence reads: CASSQSDRGDQPQHF. The CDR3 DNA reads TGCGCCAGCAGCCAATCGGACAGGGGGGATCAGCCCCAGCATTTT.

The chain couples TRBV4-3 to TRBJ2-1, with D tentatively TRBD1 or TRBD2 (5 bases each). The CDR3 is 15 residues long. Germline CDR1 reads LGHNA; CDR2 reads YSLEER. Trimming shortened V by 0 bases and J by 2 bases, and 8 bases separated the two germline ends. The CDR3 loop is CASSQEWGTYNEQFF. The CDR3 nucleotides are TGCGCCAGCAGCCAAGAGTGGGGGACCTACAATGAGCAGTTCTTC.

The V call is TRBV4-3, the J call TRBJ2-5; D gene ambiguous. The CDR3 is 15 residues long. V was cut by 0 bases and J by 2 bases, with 10 bases left in between. Germline V CDR1 and CDR2: LGHNA, YSLEER. Here the CDR3 DNA reads TGCGCCAGCAGCCAAGATCTTTGGCAGCAAGAGACCCAGTACTTC. This encodes CASSQDLWQQETQYF.

V usage is TRBV2 and J usage is TRBJ1-2; no clear D gene. V lost 2 bases to trimming and J lost 7 bases, with 5 bases between them. CDR3 length: 11 amino acids. Germline CDR1 SNHLY, CDR2 FYNNEI. CDR3 residues: CASSEMRGYTF. In nucleotides, the CDR3 is TGTGCCAGCAGTGAAATGCGTGGCTACACCTTC.

There are a few counts of this clonotype. The gene calls are TRBV28 and TRBJ2-6; D might be TRBD1 or TRBD2, each matching 5 bases. CDR3 size: 17 residues. Between the trimmed V and J ends, which lost 6 bases and 0 bases, there was a span of 15 bases. Germline assignment: CDR1 MDHEN and CDR2 SYDVKM. Written as DNA, the CDR3 is TGTGCCAGCAGCAAAGGGACGGAACCCTCTGGGGCCAACGTCCTGACTTTC. Its translation is CASSKGTEPSGANVLTF.

This clonotype has more than one count but fewer than ten. The chain employs TRBV7-9 and TRBJ2-5; maybe TRBD1 (6 bases). The CDR3 contains 13 residues. Trimming pared 9 bases from V and 5 bases from J, leaving 16 bases between. Germline CDR1 SEHNR, CDR2 FQNEAQ (reference sequence). In DNA, the CDR3 is TGTGCCAGTTCCTCAGGGGTGGAGGAGACCCAGTACTTC. Translation gives CASSSGVEETQYF.

This clonotype occurred once. This chain joins TRBV5-1 and TRBJ2-3, with D unclear. Germline CDR1 reads SGHRS; CDR2 reads YFSETQ. The CDR3 contains 14 residues. V gave up 2 bases and J gave up 6 bases, with 13 bases separating them. CDR3 in DNA: TGCGCCAGCAGCTTCAACTACCCCTGGGATACGCAGTATTTT. It is translated as CASSFNYPWDTQYF.

This clonotype turned up a few times. This rearrangement joins TRBV7-2 to TRBJ2-1; the D gene is possibly TRBD2 (6 bases). V was pared by 0 bases and J by 0 bases, with 15 bases between. From germline, CDR1 is SGHTA and CDR2 FQGNSA. This CDR3 contains 18 residues. The CDR3 bases are TGTGCCAGCAGCTTAGCTGCGGGACTGACGAGCTCCTACAATGAGCAGTTCTTC. It yields the protein CASSLAAGLTSSYNEQFF.

This clonotype turned up a few times. This sequence joins TRBV13 and TRBJ2-3; the match to TRBD1 covers 9 bases. This CDR3 has 15 residues. Germline CDR1 reads PRHDT; CDR2 reads FYEKMQ (reference sequence). J gave up 2 bases and V 4 bases, and 4 bases lay outside the gene matches. CDR3 sequence reads: CASSSGTGTTDTQYF. For the CDR3, the DNA is TGTGCCAGCAGCTCCGGGACAGGGACCACAGATACGCAGTATTTT. The whole variable domain, remainder taken from reference TRBV13 and TRBJ2-3, is AAGVIQSPRHLIKEKRETATLKCYPIPRHDTVYWYQQGPGQDPQFLISFYEKMQSDKGSIPDRFSAQQFSDYHSELNMSSLELGDSALYFCASSSGTGTTDTQYFGPGTRLTVL.

In its sample, this clonotype was seen many times. The rearrangement uses TRBV11-1 and TRBJ2-1; TRBD2 matches 13 bases. The CDR3 sequence is 13 residues long. Trimming at V came to 4 bases and at J to 10 bases, leaving 1 base not matched to a gene. In germline, CDR1 is SGHAT, CDR2 FQDESV (reference sequence). The CDR3 DNA reads TGTGCCAGCAGCTCGACTAGCGGGGGGGAGCAGTTCTTC. This gives the protein CASSSTSGGEQFF.

The V call is TRBV4-1, the J call TRBJ2-1; TRBD2 matches at 10 bases. The CDR3 spans 15 residues. CDR1 is MGHRA and CDR2 is YSYEKL in the germline V gene. The V gene end was trimmed by 4 bases and the J gene end by 5 bases; junction bases not matched to a gene: 5. This CDR3 is CASSRSSGGHNEQFF. The CDR3 region has the DNA TGCGCCAGCAGCCGCTCTAGCGGGGGTCACAATGAGCAGTTCTTC.